These 15 T cell receptor beta chains were all obtained from the same sample, sequenced in a study of blood T cell repertoires in COVID-19. Clones were sequenced by immunoSEQ multiplex PCR, and TCRdb holds only the in-frame ones, with some missing. The data show 100,000 or so clones, almost 85% seen once. The sequencing sample was made of peripheral blood. All receptors derive from a man in his forties or fifties with active or convalescent COVID-19.

The gene calls are TRBV6-5 and TRBJ1-2; D gene unclear. V lost 6 bases and J 6 bases, leaving 14 bases between the germline ends. The CDR3 is made up of 13 amino acids. Germline V lookup: CDR1 MNHEY, CDR2 SVGAGI. This CDR3 is CASSAGSLNGYTF. As DNA, the CDR3 is TGTGCCAGCAGCGCCGGGTCCCTTAATGGCTACACCTTC.

J is TRBJ2-1 and V is TRBV6-5; 9 bases line up with TRBD2. Germline V gene sequence: CDR1 MNHEY, CDR2 SVGAGI. The CDR3 consists of 15 residues. With 6 bases clipped from V and 3 bases from J, the junction kept 6 bases outside the gene matches. The CDR3: CASSTTSGYYNEQFF. The DNA for the CDR3 is TGTGCCAGCAGCACAACTAGCGGGTACTACAATGAGCAGTTCTTC.

The chain recombines TRBV25-1 with TRBJ1-3; 7 bases are shared with TRBD1. V dropped 3 bases and J dropped 0; count of bases not matched to a gene: 5. Germline assignment: CDR1 MGHDK and CDR2 SYGVNS. CDR3 length: 16 residues. The CDR3 loop is CASSDGSGGSGNTIYF. The CDR3, as DNA: TGTGCCAGCAGTGATGGTTCAGGGGGCTCTGGAAACACCATATATTTT.

The genes are TRBV9 and TRBJ1-4, with 9 bases identical to TRBD1. The CDR3 totals 14 residues. Germline V CDR1 and CDR2: SGDLS, YYNGEE. The J segment lost 6 bases and the V segment lost 5 bases, leaving 5 bases of the junction unmatched. In DNA form, the CDR3 reads TGTGCCAGCAGTATGGGACAGGGTTATGAAAAACTGTTTTTT. Translating gives CASSMGQGYEKLFF.

V and J are TRBV7-9 and TRBJ1-4; the D gene is possibly TRBD1 (6 bases). Germline V CDR1 and CDR2: SEHNR, FQNEAQ (reference sequence). This CDR3 is built from 14 residues. V shed 4 bases and J shed 3 bases, with 9 bases lying between them. The CDR3 region has the DNA TGTGCCAGCAGCTACGGACAGTCTAATGAAAAACTGTTTTTT. This sequence encodes CASSYGQSNEKLFF.

The V call is TRBV9, the J call TRBJ2-5, with D possibly TRBD2 on 6 matching bases. Trimming removed 0 bases at V and 11 bases at J, with 17 bases between. Looked up from germline, CDR1 is SGDLS and CDR2 is YYNGEE. This CDR3 has 14 residues. CDR3 bases: TGTGCCAGCAGCGTAGAGTCGGCGGGGCTGGGTCAGTACTTC. It codes for CASSVESAGLGQYF.

This chain uses TRBV3-1 (or the pseudogene TRBV3-2) with TRBJ2-3; TRBD1 matches 7 bases. The trim removed 4 bases at V and 9 bases at J, leaving 7 bases unmatched. The CDR3 covers 13 residues. The germline CDR1 and CDR2 sequences are LGHDT and YNNKEL (reference sequence). The CDR3 sequence is CASSPPHRGTQYF. In DNA form, the CDR3 reads TGTGCCAGCAGCCCGCCCCACAGGGGCACGCAGTATTTT.

The V and J genes are TRBV6-1 and TRBJ2-3; D unresolved. Germline V lookup: CDR1 MNHNS, CDR2 SASEGT. This CDR3 comprises 14 residues. The germline V and J ends were trimmed by 3 bases and 2 bases, with 9 bases remaining between them. The CDR3 DNA is TGTGCCAGCAGTGAGGCAGGATTCACAGATACGCAGTATTTT. Translation: CASSEAGFTDTQYF.

This clone appeared a few times. CDR3 DNA sequence: TGTGCCAGTAGTATAGAACCCGGACTGAACACCGGGGAGCTGTTTTTT. This gives the protein CASSIEPGLNTGELFF. The rearrangement links TRBV19 to TRBJ2-2, with D tentatively TRBD2 (5 bases). CDR3 length equals 16 residues. V was clipped by 0 bases and J by 1 base, with 9 bases between them. Looked up from germline, CDR1 is LNHDA and CDR2 is SQIVND (reference sequence). Supplemented by reference TRBV19 and TRBJ2-2, the full variable domain reads DGGITQSPKYLFRKEGQNVTLSCEQNLNHDAMYWYRQDPGQGLRLIYYSQIVNDFQKGDIAEGYSVSREKKESFPLTVTSAQKNPTAFYLCASSIEPGLNTGELFFGEGSRLTVL.

The chain joins TRBV7-3 to TRBJ2-5; D perhaps matches TRBD1 (5 bases). This CDR3 has 15 amino acids. Germline loops: CDR1 SGHTA, CDR2 FQGTGA. The V end was cut by 3 bases, the J end by 1 base, with 12 bases between. CDR3 amino acids: CASSFYAGPQETQYF. In DNA, the CDR3 is TGTGCCAGCAGCTTTTATGCAGGGCCCCAAGAGACCCAGTACTTC.

The rearrangement joins TRBV11-2 to TRBJ2-3; 9 bases line up with TRBD2. V lost 6 bases, J lost 2 bases, and 9 bases stayed unmatched. CDR3 length equals 16 residues. Looked up from germline, CDR1 is SGHAT and CDR2 is FQNNGV. CDR3 amino acids: CASSASSGEFTDTQYF. Here the CDR3 DNA reads TGTGCCAGCAGTGCCTCTAGCGGGGAATTCACAGATACGCAGTATTTT. The full variable domain, completed using reference TRBV11-2 and TRBJ2-3, is EAGVAQSPRYKIIEKRQSVAFWCNPISGHATLYWYQQILGQGPKLLIQFQNNGVVDDSQLPKDRFSAERLKGVDSTLKIQPAKLEDSAVYLCASSASSGEFTDTQYFGPGTRLTVL.

This rearrangement joins TRBV5-1 to TRBJ2-3; 13 bases agree with TRBD2. CDR1 is SGHRS, CDR2 YFSETQ, per germline. This CDR3 is built from 16 residues. With V trimmed by 4 bases and J by 4 bases, 6 bases remained unmatched. The CDR3 here is CASSRGLAGTADTQYF. Here the CDR3 DNA reads TGCGCCAGCAGCAGGGGACTAGCGGGGACTGCAGATACGCAGTATTTT.

The chain joins TRBV7-8 to TRBJ1-3, with TRBD1 matching over 10 bases. This CDR3 comprises 18 residues. V trimming: 8 bases; J trimming: 0 bases; junction bases outside the gene matches: 13. Germline CDR1 SGHVS, CDR2 FQNEAQ. Here the CDR3 DNA reads TGTGCCAGCTCACTCCGGGACAGGGGCCCTAGCTCTGGAAACACCATATATTTT. Residues: CASSLRDRGPSSGNTIYF.

This chain joins TRBV11-1 and TRBJ2-1; tentative D call: TRBD2 (7 bases). Per germline, CDR1 SGHAT and CDR2 FQDESV (reference sequence). The CDR3 totals 14 residues. V was clipped by 10 bases and J by 6 bases, with 19 bases between them. CDR3 sequence reads: CAIARGGGVNEQFF. CDR3 sequence (DNA): TGTGCCATCGCCCGCGGGGGCGGGGTCAATGAGCAGTTCTTC.

This sequence joins TRBV7-9 and TRBJ1-2, with 8 bases fitting TRBD1. With 4 bases clipped from V and 6 bases from J, the junction kept 4 bases outside the gene matches. CDR3 length: 13 residues. Germline CDR1 reads SEHNR; CDR2 reads FQNEAQ (reference sequence). This chain's CDR3 is CASSSQGGDGYTF. DNA for the CDR3: TGTGCCAGCAGCTCACAGGGGGGTGATGGCTACACCTTC. Full variable domain (outside the CDR3, taken from reference TRBV7-9 and TRBJ1-2): DTGVSQNPRHKITKRGQNVTFRCDPISEHNRLYWYRQTLGQGPEFLTYFQNEAQLEKSRLLSDRFSAERPKGSFSTLEIQRTEQGDSAMYLCASSSQGGDGYTFGSGTRLTVV.